This TCR beta chain was recovered during a study of T cell repertoires in cytomegalovirus infection. One entry per CDR3 protein results from TCRdb running MiXCR on the reads. The table has around 180,000 distinct CDR3 sequences, 15% to 20% seen once. The germline CDR1 and CDR2 sequences are SGHTA and FQGNSA. Between the trimmed V and J ends, which lost 5 bases and 8 bases, there was a span of 15 bases. The CDR3 spans 13 residues. This clonotype has ten or more counts. The sample consisted of PBMCs. This TCR was sampled from a human donor in good health (CMV status not recorded). Some clones in this sample may be carry-over from other donors' samples. This chain uses TRBV7-2 with TRBJ1-2; TRBD1 is a possible D gene (5 bases). The CDR3 nucleotides are TGTGCCAGCAGCCCTCAGGGCCCCGCCGGCTACACCTTC. Translated, it gives CASSPQGPAGYTF.